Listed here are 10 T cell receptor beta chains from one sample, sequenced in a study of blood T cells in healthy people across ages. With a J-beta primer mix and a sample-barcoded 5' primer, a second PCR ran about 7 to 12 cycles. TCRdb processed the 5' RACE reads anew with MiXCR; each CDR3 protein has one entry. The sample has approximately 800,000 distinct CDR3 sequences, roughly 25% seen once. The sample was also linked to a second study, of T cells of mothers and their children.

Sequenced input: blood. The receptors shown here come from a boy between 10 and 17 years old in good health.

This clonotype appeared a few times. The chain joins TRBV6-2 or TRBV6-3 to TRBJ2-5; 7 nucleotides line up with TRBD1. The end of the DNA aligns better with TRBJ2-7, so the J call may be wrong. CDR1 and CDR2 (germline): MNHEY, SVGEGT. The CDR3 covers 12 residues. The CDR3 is CASKDRAHEQYF. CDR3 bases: TGTGCCAGCAAAGACAGGGCCCACGAGCAGTACTTC.

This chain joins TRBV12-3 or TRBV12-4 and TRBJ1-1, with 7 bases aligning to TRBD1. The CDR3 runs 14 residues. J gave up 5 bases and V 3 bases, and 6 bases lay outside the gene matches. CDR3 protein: CASSFGDRQTEAFF. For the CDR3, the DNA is TGTGCCAGCAGTTTCGGGGACAGACAAACTGAAGCTTTCTTT.

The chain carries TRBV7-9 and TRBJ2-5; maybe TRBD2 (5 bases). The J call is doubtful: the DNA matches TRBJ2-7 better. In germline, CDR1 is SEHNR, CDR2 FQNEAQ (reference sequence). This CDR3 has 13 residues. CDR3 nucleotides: TGTGCCAGCAGCTTGTCGGGGTTCATCGAGCAGTACTTC. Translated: CASSLSGFIEQYF.

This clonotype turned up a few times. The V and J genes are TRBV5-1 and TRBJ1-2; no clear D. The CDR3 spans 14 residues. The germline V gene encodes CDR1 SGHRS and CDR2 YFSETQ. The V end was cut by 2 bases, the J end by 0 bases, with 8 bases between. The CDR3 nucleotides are TGCGCCAGCAGCTTCGGTGATTCTAACTATGGCTACACCTTC. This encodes CASSFGDSNYGYTF.

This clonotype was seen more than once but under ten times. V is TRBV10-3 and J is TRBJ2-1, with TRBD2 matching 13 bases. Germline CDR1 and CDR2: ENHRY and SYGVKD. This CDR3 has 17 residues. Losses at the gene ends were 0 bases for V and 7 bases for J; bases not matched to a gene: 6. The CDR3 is CAISESEGLAGRNEQFF. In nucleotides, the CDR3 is TGTGCCATCAGTGAGTCGGAGGGACTAGCGGGGCGGAATGAGCAGTTCTTC.

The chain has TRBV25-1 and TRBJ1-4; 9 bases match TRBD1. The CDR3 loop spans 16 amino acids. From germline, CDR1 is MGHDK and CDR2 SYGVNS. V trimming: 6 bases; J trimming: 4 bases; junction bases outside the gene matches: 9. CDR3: CASSRQGETSNEKLFF. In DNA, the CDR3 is TGTGCCAGCAGCCGACAGGGGGAGACGAGTAATGAAAAACTGTTTTTT.

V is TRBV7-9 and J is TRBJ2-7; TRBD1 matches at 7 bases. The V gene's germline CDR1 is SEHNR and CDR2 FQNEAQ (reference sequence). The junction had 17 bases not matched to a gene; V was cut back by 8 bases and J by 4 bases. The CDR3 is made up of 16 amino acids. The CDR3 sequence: CASSVNTGTERYEQYF. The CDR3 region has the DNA TGTGCCAGCTCCGTAAACACCGGGACAGAAAGGTACGAGCAGTACTTC.

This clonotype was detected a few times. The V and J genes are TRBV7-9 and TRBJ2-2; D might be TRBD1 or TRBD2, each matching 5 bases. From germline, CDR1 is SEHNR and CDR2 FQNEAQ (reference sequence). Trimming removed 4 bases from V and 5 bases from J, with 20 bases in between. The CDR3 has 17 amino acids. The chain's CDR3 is CASSSTGTAVITGELFF. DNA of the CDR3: TGTGCCAGCAGCTCAACCGGGACCGCCGTCATAACCGGGGAGCTGTTTTTT.

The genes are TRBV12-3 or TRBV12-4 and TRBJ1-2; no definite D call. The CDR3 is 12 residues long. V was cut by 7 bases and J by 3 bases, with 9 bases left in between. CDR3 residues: CASTPVDYGYTF. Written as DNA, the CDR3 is TGTGCCAGCACCCCTGTGGACTATGGCTACACCTTC.

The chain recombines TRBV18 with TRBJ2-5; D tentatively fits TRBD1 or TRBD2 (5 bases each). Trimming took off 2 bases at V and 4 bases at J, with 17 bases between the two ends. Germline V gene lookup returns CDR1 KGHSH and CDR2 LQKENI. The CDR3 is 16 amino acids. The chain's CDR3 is CASSPYLGSGAETQYF. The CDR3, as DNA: TGTGCCAGCTCACCATATTTGGGTTCCGGGGCAGAGACCCAGTACTTC. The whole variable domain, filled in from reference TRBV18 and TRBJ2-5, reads NAGVMQNPRHLVRRRGQEARLRCSPMKGHSHVYWYRQLPEEGLKFMVYLQKENIIDESGMPKERFSAEFPKEGPSILRIQQVVRGDSAAYFCASSPYLGSGAETQYFGPGTRLLVL.